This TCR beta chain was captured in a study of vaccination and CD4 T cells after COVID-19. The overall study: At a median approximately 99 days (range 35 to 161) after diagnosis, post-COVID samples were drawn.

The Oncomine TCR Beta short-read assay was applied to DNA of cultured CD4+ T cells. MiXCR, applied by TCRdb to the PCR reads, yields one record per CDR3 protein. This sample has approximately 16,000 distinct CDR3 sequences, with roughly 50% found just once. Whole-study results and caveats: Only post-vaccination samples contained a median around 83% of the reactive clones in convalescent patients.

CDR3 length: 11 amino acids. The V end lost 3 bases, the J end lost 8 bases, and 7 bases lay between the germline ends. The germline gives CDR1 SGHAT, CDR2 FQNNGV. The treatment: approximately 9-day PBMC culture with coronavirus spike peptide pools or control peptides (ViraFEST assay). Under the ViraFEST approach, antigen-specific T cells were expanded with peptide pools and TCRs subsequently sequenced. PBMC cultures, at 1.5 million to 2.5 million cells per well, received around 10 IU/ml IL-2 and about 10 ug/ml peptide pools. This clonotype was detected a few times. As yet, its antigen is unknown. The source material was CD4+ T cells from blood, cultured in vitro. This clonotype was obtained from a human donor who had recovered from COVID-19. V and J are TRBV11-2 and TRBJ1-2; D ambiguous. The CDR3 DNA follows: TGTGCCAGCAGCTTCCGTTGGGGCTACACCTTC. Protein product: CASSFRWGYTF.